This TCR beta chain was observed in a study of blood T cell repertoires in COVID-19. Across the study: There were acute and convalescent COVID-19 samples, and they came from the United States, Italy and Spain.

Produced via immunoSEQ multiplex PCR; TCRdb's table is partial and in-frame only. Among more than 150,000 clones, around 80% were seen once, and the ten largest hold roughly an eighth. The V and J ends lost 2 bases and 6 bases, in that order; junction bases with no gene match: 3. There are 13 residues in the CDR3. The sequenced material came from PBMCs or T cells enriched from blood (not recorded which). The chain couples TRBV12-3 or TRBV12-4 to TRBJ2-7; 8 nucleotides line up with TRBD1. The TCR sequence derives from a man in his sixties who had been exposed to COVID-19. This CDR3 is CASSLRTGLEQYF. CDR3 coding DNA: TGTGCCAGCAGTTTACGGACAGGGCTCGAGCAGTACTTC.